Listed here are 13 T cell receptor beta chains from one sample, sequenced in a study of blood T cells in healthy people across ages. The second PCR ran about 6 to 12 cycles with a sample-barcoded 5' primer and J-beta primers. One entry per CDR3 protein results from TCRdb running MiXCR on the 5' RACE reads. The sample carries 600,000 to 850,000 distinct CDR3 sequences, more than 20% recorded once. Separately, the same data were catalogued under a study of T cells of mothers and their children.

Sequenced material: blood. The origin of the receptors is a boy younger than 18 in good health.

J is TRBJ2-7 and V is TRBV20-1; 9 bases map to TRBD2. Unmatched junction bases numbered 9, after V lost 6 bases and J lost 3 bases. The CDR3 is 14 amino acids. Germline CDR1 reads DFQATT; CDR2 reads SNEGSKA (reference sequence). As DNA, the CDR3 is TGCAGTGCCGGGGGGCCTAGCGGGATCTACGAGCAGTACTTC. Translating gives CSAGGPSGIYEQYF.

The chain has TRBV28 and TRBJ2-3; D gene uncertain. V was cut by 8 bases and J by 3 bases, with 15 bases left in between. The CDR3 has 14 residues. CDR1 is MDHEN and CDR2 is SYDVKM in the germline V gene. In DNA form, the CDR3 reads TGTGCCAGCCTATCCCGCCCAGCGACAGATACGCAGTATTTT. Encoded protein: CASLSRPATDTQYF.

This clonotype was seen more than once but under ten times. The chain carries TRBV7-2 and TRBJ2-5; 7 nucleotides align to TRBD1. The trim removed 7 bases at V and 1 base at J, leaving 3 bases unmatched. This CDR3 comprises 13 residues. From germline, CDR1 is SGHTA and CDR2 FQGNSA. The CDR3 bases are TGTGCCAGCACCCGGGACAGCCAAGAGACCCAGTACTTC. Protein: CASTRDSQETQYF. Looking up the rest from reference TRBV7-2 and TRBJ2-5 gives the full variable domain: GAGVSQSPSNKVTEKGKDVELRCDPISGHTALYWYRQSLGQGLEFLIYFQGNSAPDKSGLPSDRFSAERTGGSVSTLTIQRTQQEDSAVYLCASTRDSQETQYFGPGTRLLVL.

The rearrangement links TRBV4-1 to TRBJ2-7; TRBD2 is a possible D gene (5 bases). The CDR3 is 14 amino acids. Germline assignment: CDR1 MGHRA and CDR2 YSYEKL. V lost 0 bases and J 6 bases, leaving 12 bases between the germline ends. This CDR3 reads CASSQDRWESEQYF. The DNA of the CDR3 is TGCGCCAGCAGCCAAGATCGATGGGAGAGCGAGCAGTACTTC.

This clonotype has more than one count but fewer than ten. The junction does not match germline at one end; this may be a read error. This chain links TRBV7-7 with TRBJ2-5; tentative D call: TRBD2 (5 bases). This CDR3 region has 13 residues. Germline V gene lookup returns CDR1 SSHAT and CDR2 FNYEAQ (reference sequence). DNA for the CDR3: TGCGCTAGCAGCTTAGACGGCGACGAGACCCAGTACTTC. It codes for CASSLDGDETQYF.

This rearrangement joins TRBV6-1 to TRBJ2-1, with TRBD2 identical over 9 bases. Looked up from germline, CDR1 is MNHNS and CDR2 is SASEGT. The V segment lost 2 bases and the J segment 2 bases; nucleotides outside the gene matches: 4. The CDR3 covers 16 residues. This CDR3 is CASSERLAGTYNEQFF. CDR3 coding DNA: TGTGCCAGCAGTGAAAGGCTAGCGGGAACCTACAATGAGCAGTTCTTC.

This chain connects TRBV12-3 or TRBV12-4 to TRBJ2-1; no reliable D call. V was cut by 1 base and J by 9 bases, with 10 bases left in between. This CDR3 has 13 residues. CDR3 sequence: CASSLDAVGEQFF. CDR3 DNA: TGTGCCAGCAGTTTAGATGCTGTGGGTGAGCAGTTCTTC.

The V gene is TRBV7-9, the J gene TRBJ2-5; 7 bases match TRBD1. The DNA end is more similar to TRBJ2-7, so the J call may be wrong. CDR3 length: 15 residues. CDR1 and CDR2 (germline): SEHNR, FQNEAQ (reference sequence). Written as DNA, the CDR3 is TGTGCCAGCAGCCATGGGACAGTTAATTCCTACGAGCAGTACTTC. It is translated as CASSHGTVNSYEQYF.

This rearrangement joins TRBV29-1 to TRBJ2-5; unclear D gene. The germline gives CDR1 SQVTM, CDR2 ANQGSEA. The CDR3 sequence is 13 residues long. Trimming pared 5 bases from V and 3 bases from J, leaving 13 bases between. The CDR3 DNA reads TGCAGCGTTTCACCACGGTTAGAAGAGACCCAGTACTTC. It yields the protein CSVSPRLEETQYF.

This clonotype was observed a handful of times. V is TRBV20-1 and J is TRBJ1-5; D is unresolved. Germline V gene sequence: CDR1 DFQATT, CDR2 SNEGSKA (reference sequence). This CDR3 is 12 amino acids long. V shed 2 bases and J shed 3 bases, with 5 bases lying between them. CDR3 region: CSARQVNQPQHF. The CDR3 DNA follows: TGCAGTGCTAGACAGGTCAATCAGCCCCAGCATTTT.

A few counts support this clonotype. The rearrangement joins TRBV29-1 to TRBJ2-2, with D unclear. Germline V gene lookup returns CDR1 SQVTM and CDR2 ANQGSEA. This CDR3 spans 13 amino acids. Between the trimmed V and J ends, which lost 2 bases and 3 bases, there was a span of 7 bases. The CDR3 sequence is CSVEWADTGELFF. The CDR3 nucleotides read TGCAGCGTTGAATGGGCTGACACCGGGGAGCTGTTTTTT.

This clonotype has just a few counts. The V gene is TRBV27, the J gene TRBJ2-5; D tentatively reads TRBD1 or TRBD2 (5 bases each). The V end lost 6 bases, the J end lost 4 bases, and 15 bases lay between the germline ends. The CDR3 has 14 amino acids. The germline V gene encodes CDR1 MNHEY and CDR2 SMNVEV (reference sequence). The CDR3 nucleotides read TGTGCCAGCAGCCCGGTCGGGGACGGAGAGACCCAGTACTTC. It yields the protein CASSPVGDGETQYF.

This clonotype was found a few times. V gene TRBV2 combines with J gene TRBJ1-1; no firm D call. The CDR3 spans 12 residues. The V gene lost 9 bases and the J gene lost 1 base, with 9 bases spanning the gap. Germline assignment: CDR1 SNHLY and CDR2 FYNNEI. CDR3 sequence: CASHGWNTEAFF. The CDR3 nucleotides read TGTGCCAGTCACGGTTGGAACACTGAAGCTTTCTTT.